These T cell receptor beta chains were read from a single sample in a study of blood T cells in healthy people across ages. TCRdb analysed the 5' RACE reads with MiXCR anew, one entry per CDR3 protein. This table holds under 750,000 distinct CDR3 sequences, about 45% found once. The material sequenced was blood. The receptors stem from an elderly man in good health. Both conserved end residues are part of each CDR3. Each record gives: CDR3 DNA, CDR3 protein, J gene, clone size, D gene, V gene. D genes are given only for firm matches. Clone size appears in some rows only: once, few, many, or a class for an expanded clone.

CDR3nt: TGCAGTGCTAGGGGACAAACATACAATGAGCAGTTCTTC; CDR3aa: CSARGQTYNEQFF; j_gene: TRBJ2-1; abundance: NA; d_gene: NA; v_gene: TRBV20-1
CDR3nt: TGTGCCAGCAGTGAATCTCCTGGCCCTGGCTACACCTTC; CDR3aa: CASSESPGPGYTF; j_gene: TRBJ1-2; abundance: NA; d_gene: NA; v_gene: TRBV2
CDR3nt: TGTGCCAGCAGCACCCTTAGGGGGGCAGGCGAAAAACTGTTTTTT; CDR3aa: CASSTLRGAGEKLFF; j_gene: TRBJ1-4; abundance: NA; d_gene: NA; v_gene: TRBV7-9
CDR3nt: TGCAGCGTTGACGGTCAGGCCTATGGCTACACCTTC; CDR3aa: CSVDGQAYGYTF; j_gene: TRBJ1-2; abundance: few; d_gene: NA; v_gene: TRBV29-1
CDR3nt: TGCAGCGTTGATGGGTTAGCGGGCACAGATACGCAGTATTTT; CDR3aa: CSVDGLAGTDTQYF; j_gene: TRBJ2-3; abundance: NA; d_gene: NA; v_gene: TRBV29-1
CDR3nt: TGCAGCGCTAGAGATCAGACCAGGGGGGGGACAGATACGCAGTATTTT; CDR3aa: CSARDQTRGGTDTQYF; j_gene: TRBJ2-3; abundance: NA; d_gene: NA; v_gene: TRBV20-1
CDR3nt: TGCGCCAGCAGCACAAGGACTGGGTACTCCTACGAGCAGTACTTC; CDR3aa: CASSTRTGYSYEQYF; j_gene: TRBJ2-7; abundance: NA; d_gene: NA; v_gene: TRBV5-1
CDR3nt: TGCAGTGCTAGAGCCGCCGACAGGGGGCCGTACAATGAGCAGTTCTTC; CDR3aa: CSARAADRGPYNEQFF; j_gene: TRBJ2-1; abundance: once; d_gene: TRBD1; v_gene: TRBV20-1
CDR3nt: TGTGCCAGCAACCTACGACTAGCGCCGTTAGATACGCGGTATTTT; CDR3aa: CASNLRLAPLDTRYF; j_gene: TRBJ2-3; abundance: NA; d_gene: TRBD2; v_gene: TRBV12-3/TRBV12-4
CDR3nt: TGTGCCAGCAGCCAAGGGACAGGTGCCCACGAGCAGTACTTC; CDR3aa: CASSQGTGAHEQYF; j_gene: TRBJ2-7; abundance: NA; d_gene: TRBD1; v_gene: TRBV14
CDR3nt: TGCGCCAGCAGCCAAGGAAGGGGGGGCGGAGAGACCCAGTACTTC; CDR3aa: CASSQGRGGGETQYF; j_gene: TRBJ2-5; abundance: NA; d_gene: NA; v_gene: TRBV4-3
CDR3nt: TGTGCCAGCAGTTTAACTAGCGTTAGCTCCTACAATGAGCAGTTCTTC; CDR3aa: CASSLTSVSSYNEQFF; j_gene: TRBJ2-1; abundance: few; d_gene: TRBD2; v_gene: TRBV28
CDR3nt: TGCAGCGCGAGGGTATCCGGGGCCAACGTCCTGACTTTC; CDR3aa: CSARVSGANVLTF; j_gene: TRBJ2-6; abundance: NA; d_gene: NA; v_gene: TRBV29-1
CDR3nt: TGTGCCAGCAGTTACAGCAGGGGTGGCCTCAGAGAGACCCAGTACTTC; CDR3aa: CASSYSRGGLRETQYF; j_gene: TRBJ2-5; abundance: NA; d_gene: NA; v_gene: TRBV6-5
CDR3nt: TGTGCCAGCAGCCCTAGCCCCTACAATGAGCAGTTCTTC; CDR3aa: CASSPSPYNEQFF; j_gene: TRBJ2-1; abundance: many; d_gene: NA; v_gene: TRBV7-2
CDR3nt: TGTGCCAGCAGCTTCGGGGACAGGGAGTACGAGCAGTACTTC; CDR3aa: CASSFGDREYEQYF; j_gene: TRBJ2-7; abundance: NA; d_gene: TRBD1; v_gene: TRBV9